These 6 T cell receptor beta chains were sequenced from one sample in a study of shared clonotypes between healthy human individuals. Sequencing used immunoSEQ multiplex PCR; TCRdb keeps in-frame clones, though not all of them. In the table there are 1.5 million to 2.5 million clones, approximately 95% of which are singletons. CD45RO-negative, CCR7-selected cells formed the naive CD8 fraction, which excluded terminally differentiated effector memory CD45RA+ cells. Sequences were obtained from naive CD8+ T cells sorted from blood. These receptor sequences come from a man between 18 and 35 years old in good health.

This chain joins TRBV28 and TRBJ2-3, with D uncertain. V was pared by 3 bases and J by 2 bases, with 15 bases between. CDR3 size: 16 residues. The germline V gene has CDR1 MDHEN and CDR2 SYDVKM. CDR3 DNA sequence: TGTGCCAGCAGTTTTCCCGGACGGACCCTCACAGATACGCAGTATTTT. Translating gives CASSFPGRTLTDTQYF.

The V and J genes are TRBV27 and TRBJ2-1; D tentatively reads TRBD1 or TRBD2 (5 bases each). The ends were cut back, 1 base at V and 9 bases at J, with 16 bases in the middle. This CDR3 is 15 amino acids long. Germline loops: CDR1 MNHEY, CDR2 SMNVEV (reference sequence). The CDR3: CASSLLRGAVLEQFF. CDR3 nucleotides: TGTGCCAGCAGTTTATTGAGGGGCGCGGTTCTTGAGCAGTTCTTC.

The chain has TRBV4-1 and TRBJ2-5, with D unclear. Trimming left V 0 bases short and J 1 base short, with 6 bases between. The CDR3 runs to 14 residues. Germline loops: CDR1 MGHRA, CDR2 YSYEKL. The CDR3 region is CASSQEGSQETQYF. In DNA, the CDR3 is TGCGCCAGCAGCCAAGAGGGTAGCCAAGAGACCCAGTACTTC.

This chain joins TRBV4-3 and TRBJ1-1, with TRBD1 as a possible D gene (5 bases). Germline-derived CDR1 and CDR2 are LGHNA and YSLEER. The CDR3 has 13 amino acids. With 8 bases removed from V and 4 bases from J, the gap between germline ends came to 14 bases. The CDR3 DNA is TGCGCCAGCGCCGCAGGGTCGGGCACTGAAGCTTTCTTT. It translates to CASAAGSGTEAFF.

This sequence joins TRBV2 and TRBJ2-1, with unresolved D. V lost 3 bases to trimming and J lost 4 bases, with 7 bases between them. Germline V gene sequence: CDR1 SNHLY, CDR2 FYNNEI. This CDR3 has 13 residues. The chain's CDR3 is CASSEAKYNEQFF. Written as DNA, the CDR3 is TGTGCCAGCAGTGAGGCTAAATACAATGAGCAGTTCTTC. The complete variable domain, with remaining parts taken from reference TRBV2 and TRBJ2-1, reads EPEVTQTPSHQVTQMGQEVILRCVPISNHLYFYWYRQILGQKVEFLVSFYNNEISEKSEIFDDQFSVERPDGSNFTLKIRSTKLEDSAMYFCASSEAKYNEQFFGPGTRLTVL.

Turning to this clone: Other DNA sequences of this sample code for an identical CDR3. The chain is built from TRBV6-5 and TRBJ2-7, with unresolved D. Trimming stripped 0 bases from V and 4 bases from J, with 7 bases between. The CDR3 totals 13 residues. CDR1 and CDR2 (germline): MNHEY, SVGAGI. The CDR3 reads CASSYSRAYEQYF. The CDR3 DNA reads TGTGCCAGCAGTTACTCAAGGGCGTACGAGCAGTACTTC.